The next 17 T cell receptor beta chains were all read from a single sample in a study of T-cell reconstitution after alpha-beta-depleted transplantation in children. During its preparation, the TCRbeta library received unique molecular identifiers. TCRdb reprocessed the PCR reads with MiXCR, giving one entry per CDR3 protein. This sample has a few hundred thousand distinct CDR3 sequences, with about 9.4% found just once. The sample was PBMCs from the stem cell graft donor, taken from the stem cell graft. Receptors were obtained from a human donor who donated a stem cell graft to a child with acute lymphoblastic leukemia.

This clonotype turned up a few times. CDR3 DNA sequence: TGCGCCAGCAGCCAAGACCCAGCGGCCGACTACTACAATGAGCAGTTCTTC. Translating gives CASSQDPAADYYNEQFF. The chain is built from TRBV4-3 and TRBJ2-1; D is perhaps TRBD2 (5 bases). V was trimmed by 0 bases and J by 3 bases, leaving 15 bases between them. Germline assignment: CDR1 LGHNA and CDR2 YSLEER. This CDR3 has 17 residues.

This chain uses TRBV5-1 with TRBJ2-7, with 9 bases identical to TRBD1. The CDR3 covers 14 residues. Per the germline V gene, CDR1 is SGHRS and CDR2 is YFSETQ. The trim removed 3 bases at V and 6 bases at J, leaving 7 bases unmatched. In nucleotides, the CDR3 is TGCGCCAGCAGCTCCTTGGACAGGGGTACCGAGCAGTACTTC. As protein: CASSSLDRGTEQYF.

Many counts were recorded for this clonotype. Here the CDR3 reads CASSGQRRVAGAYEQYF. CDR3 DNA sequence: TGTGCCAGCAGTGGCCAGAGGCGGGTAGCGGGAGCTTACGAGCAGTACTTC. The chain uses TRBV27 and TRBJ2-7, with 9 bases fitting TRBD2. The CDR3 sequence is 17 residues long. CDR1 is MNHEY and CDR2 is SMNVEV in the germline V gene (reference sequence). J gave up 4 bases and V 5 bases, and 15 bases lay outside the gene matches.

This clonotype was found many times. The junction and the germline gene differ at one end; a read error may be behind it. V and J are TRBV18 and TRBJ1-3; no clear D. Germline V gives CDR1 KGHSH, CDR2 LQKENI. The CDR3 has 17 amino acids. The DNA for the CDR3 is TGTGCCAGTTCACCCCCCCAGAGGCGGGACTCTGGAAACACCATATATTTT. The encoded protein is CASSPPQRRDSGNTIYF.

This clonotype was found a few times. The chain has TRBV5-1 and TRBJ1-2; 7 bases are a match to TRBD1. The germline CDR1 and CDR2 sequences are SGHRS and YFSETQ. The trim removed 1 base at V and 2 bases at J, leaving 2 bases unmatched. The CDR3 is 14 amino acids. CDR3 sequence: CASSLSRGNYGYTF. The CDR3 nucleotides are TGCGCCAGCAGCTTGTCCAGGGGGAACTATGGCTACACCTTC.

Ten or more counts support this clonotype. The chain has TRBV12-3 or TRBV12-4 and TRBJ2-5; TRBD2 agrees at 7 bases. The CDR3 sequence is 12 residues long. The V and J ends lost 7 bases and 5 bases, in that order; junction bases with no gene match: 4. This CDR3 is CASTSGGETQYF. CDR3 in DNA: TGTGCCAGCACCTCGGGGGGTGAGACCCAGTACTTC.

This clonotype was detected a few times. The chain uses TRBV9 and TRBJ1-2, with 8 bases identical to TRBD1. Trimming took 3 bases from V and 5 from J; bases not matched to a gene: 15. The CDR3 extends over 17 amino acids. From germline, CDR1 is SGDLS and CDR2 YYNGEE. CDR3 nucleotides: TGTGCCAGCAGCGCCACACTCCGGGACAGGAAGTGGTATGGCTACACCTTC. Residues: CASSATLRDRKWYGYTF. Drawing the rest from reference TRBV9 and TRBJ1-2, the complete variable domain is DSGVTQTPKHLITATGQRVTLRCSPRSGDLSVYWYQQSLDQGLQFLIQYYNGEERAKGNILERFSAQQFPDLHSELNLSSLELGDSALYFCASSATLRDRKWYGYTFGSGTRLTVV.

The chain carries TRBV7-3 and TRBJ2-3; 7 bases map to TRBD1. From germline, CDR1 is SGHTA and CDR2 FQGTGA. Trimming cost V 5 bases and J 4 bases; bases outside gene matches: 12. The CDR3 covers 16 residues. The CDR3 loop is CASSHQIDRDPDTQYF. The CDR3 coding sequence is TGTGCCAGCAGCCACCAAATCGACAGGGATCCAGATACGCAGTATTTT.

V and J are TRBV5-6 and TRBJ1-5; 8 nucleotides line up with TRBD1. This CDR3 has 14 amino acids. Germline lookup yields CDR1 SGHDT and CDR2 YYEEEE. The V segment lost 2 bases and the J segment 6 bases; nucleotides outside the gene matches: 4. The CDR3 DNA follows: TGTGCCAGCAGCTTCAGGGGGCAGAGTCAGCCCCAGCATTTT. Encoded protein: CASSFRGQSQPQHF.

This clonotype came up a few times. The chain uses TRBV9 and TRBJ2-1; 13 bases are a match to TRBD2. V was pared by 4 bases and J by 5 bases, with 3 bases of the junction left unmatched. Germline CDR1 is SGDLS and CDR2 is YYNGEE. The CDR3 totals 15 residues. The CDR3: CASSIGLAGDNEQFF. The CDR3 DNA is TGTGCCAGCAGCATCGGACTAGCGGGGGACAATGAGCAGTTCTTC.

This clonotype was detected many times. Written as DNA, the CDR3 is TGTGCCAGCAGCCTCCGGACAGAAGCAGATACGCAGTATTTT. The encoded protein is CASSLRTEADTQYF. The V call is TRBV9, the J call TRBJ2-3; D is perhaps TRBD1 (6 bases). Germline loops: CDR1 SGDLS, CDR2 YYNGEE. The CDR3 contains 14 residues. V was cut by 4 bases and J by 4 bases, with 13 bases left in between.

A few counts support this clonotype. This chain links TRBV2 with TRBJ2-3, with TRBD2 matching 13 bases. Losses at the gene ends were 7 bases for V and 4 bases for J; bases not matched to a gene: 5. The germline V gene encodes CDR1 SNHLY and CDR2 FYNNEI. The length of the CDR3 is 15 residues. The CDR3 reads CASMGTSGNSDTQYF. The CDR3 coding sequence is TGTGCCAGCATGGGGACTAGCGGGAACTCAGATACGCAGTATTTT.

This clonotype was detected a few times. The genes are TRBV4-1 and TRBJ2-1; the match to TRBD2 covers 14 bases. Trimming cost V 4 bases and J 2 bases; bases outside gene matches: 4. The CDR3 is 17 amino acids. Germline V gene sequence: CDR1 MGHRA, CDR2 YSYEKL. The CDR3 protein is CASSPEGLAGAYNEQFF. DNA of the CDR3: TGCGCCAGCAGCCCAGAGGGACTAGCGGGGGCCTACAATGAGCAGTTCTTC.

This clonotype has a handful of counts. The rearrangement links TRBV12-3 or TRBV12-4 to TRBJ2-2, with a weak D call TRBD2 (6 bases). CDR3 length: 15 residues. V gave up 8 bases and J gave up 2 bases, with 15 bases separating them. The CDR3 DNA follows: TGTGCCAGCTTAATTAGCGGAGGAAACACCGGGGAGCTGTTTTTT. It is translated as CASLISGGNTGELFF.

The gene calls are TRBV18 and TRBJ2-3; D is perhaps TRBD1 (5 bases). The length of the CDR3 is 14 residues. V was cut by 2 bases and J by 9 bases, with 15 bases left in between. Germline V gene data show CDR1 as KGHSH and CDR2 as LQKENI. The CDR3 loop reads CASSPLGTGETQYF. The CDR3 DNA sequence: TGTGCCAGCTCACCATTGGGAACAGGAGAGACGCAGTATTTT.

The table lists this clonotype with many counts. V gene TRBV27 combines with J gene TRBJ2-5; 8 bases align to TRBD1. In germline, CDR1 is MNHEY, CDR2 SMNVEV (reference sequence). V was pared by 2 bases and J by 4 bases, with 3 bases of the junction left unmatched. This CDR3 is 14 amino acids long. The CDR3 region is CASSLQGAGETQYF. The CDR3 DNA reads TGTGCCAGCAGTTTACAGGGGGCAGGAGAGACCCAGTACTTC.

The CDR3 reads CASTITDTQYF. In DNA form, the CDR3 reads TGTGCCAGCACCATTACAGATACGCAGTATTTT. The chain employs TRBV21-1 and TRBJ2-3. TRBV21-1 is reported as a pseudogene. The length of the CDR3 is 11 residues.